Below are 14 T cell receptor beta chains sequenced from a single sample in a study of T-cell memory formation after mild COVID-19. MiXCR, applied by TCRdb to the 5' RACE reads, yields one record per CDR3 protein. Of 110,000 to 150,000 distinct CDR3 sequences in the sample, almost 25% were seen once. Specimen: PBMCs or a T cell subset sorted from them (not recorded which). These receptors came from an adult woman who had mild COVID-19 (a few samples of this study predate the infection). Cell type and time point are not known.

The rearrangement uses TRBV20-1 and TRBJ2-7; 9 nucleotides align to TRBD1. Germline trimming cut 1 base from V and 5 bases from J; bases unmatched to any gene: 6. The length of the CDR3 is 14 residues. Looked up from germline, CDR1 is DFQATT and CDR2 is SNEGSKA (reference sequence). CDR3 DNA sequence: TGCAGTGCTAGAGTCCCGGGACAGGGAGACGAGCAGTACTTC. Its translation: CSARVPGQGDEQYF.

This chain uses TRBV6-1 with TRBJ1-2; D not certain. Germline values: CDR1 MNHNS, CDR2 SASEGT. The length of the CDR3 is 10 residues. Trimming removed 4 bases at V and 4 bases at J, with 1 base between. CDR3 region: CASSAYGYTF. CDR3 DNA: TGTGCCAGCAGTGCCTATGGCTACACCTTC.

V gene TRBV2 combines with J gene TRBJ1-2; D ambiguous. Germline loops: CDR1 SNHLY, CDR2 FYNNEI. V was cut by 4 bases and J by 0 bases, with 15 bases left in between. The CDR3 extends over 16 amino acids. The CDR3 bases are TGTGCCAGCAGTGCCACGACATTTCCAGCTAACTATGGCTACACCTTC. Its protein product is CASSATTFPANYGYTF.

This clonotype turned up a few times. The rearrangement joins TRBV29-1 to TRBJ2-2; D call uncertain. Germline V gene sequence: CDR1 SQVTM, CDR2 ANQGSEA. This CDR3 comprises 13 residues. The germline V and J ends were trimmed by 0 bases and 4 bases, with 6 bases remaining between them. CDR3 sequence (DNA): TGCAGCGTTGAAGAAGTCGGCACCGGGGAGCTGTTTTTT. Translation: CSVEEVGTGELFF.

The CDR3 spells CASTLTGDQETQYF. The CDR3 nucleotides read TGTGCCAGCACCTTAACAGGGGACCAAGAGACCCAGTACTTC. V is TRBV6-5 and J is TRBJ2-5, with TRBD1 identical over 7 bases. Germline V gene data show CDR1 as MNHEY and CDR2 as SVGAGI. V shed 7 bases and J 0 bases; nucleotides not matched to a gene: 5. The CDR3 consists of 14 residues.

The chain recombines TRBV25-1 with TRBJ2-7; 7 positions agree with TRBD2. The V segment lost 7 bases and the J segment 7 bases; nucleotides outside the gene matches: 7. CDR1 and CDR2 (germline): MGHDK, SYGVNS. This CDR3 contains 12 residues. The CDR3 region is CASTTLGGEQYF. The CDR3 coding sequence is TGTGCCAGCACCACATTGGGGGGGGAGCAGTACTTC.

The genes are TRBV18 and TRBJ2-1, with 7 nucleotides matching TRBD2. V trimming: 1 base; J trimming: 8 bases; junction bases outside the gene matches: 14. The germline gives CDR1 KGHSH, CDR2 LQKENI. The CDR3 loop spans 17 amino acids. The CDR3 here is CASSPLSRDYLSDEQFF. The DNA for the CDR3 is TGTGCCAGCTCACCACTCAGCCGGGACTATCTTTCCGATGAGCAGTTCTTC.

This clonotype appeared a few times. The chain joins TRBV6-6 to TRBJ2-7, with 11 bases fitting TRBD2. After removal of 0 bases from V and 7 bases from J, the junction contained 8 bases not matched to a gene. This CDR3 is 16 amino acids long. CDR1 and CDR2 from the germline V gene are MNHNY and SVGAGI (reference sequence). The CDR3 region has the DNA TGTGCCAGCAGTTACTCGTCTTTAGCGGGAGGGTGGGAGCAGTACTTC. Protein sequence: CASSYSSLAGGWEQYF.

Only a few counts were recorded for this clonotype. V gene TRBV10-3 combines with J gene TRBJ1-5; D is undetermined. Between the trimmed V and J ends, which lost 3 bases and 0 bases, there was a span of 3 bases. The CDR3 is 13 amino acids. Germline V gives CDR1 ENHRY, CDR2 SYGVKD. CDR3 nucleotide sequence: TGTGCCATCAGTGAAGATAGCAATCAGCCCCAGCATTTT. Translated, it gives CAISEDSNQPQHF.

V gene TRBV7-9 combines with J gene TRBJ2-3; possibly TRBD2 for D (5 bases). The germline CDR1 and CDR2 sequences are SEHNR and FQNEAQ (reference sequence). The CDR3 runs to 15 residues. V dropped 4 bases and J dropped 2 bases, with 13 bases sitting between them. The DNA of the CDR3 is TGTGCCAGCAGCTCTGCGGAGGAGTACACAGATACGCAGTATTTT. Encoded protein: CASSSAEEYTDTQYF.

The rearrangement uses TRBV24-1 and TRBJ2-1, with D hard to call. V lost 8 bases and J 9 bases, leaving 19 bases between the germline ends. The CDR3 spans 14 residues. Germline V CDR1 and CDR2: KGHDR, SFDVKD. The CDR3 DNA follows: TGTGCCACCAAAGGCGACGGGCCGTACGGTGAGCAGTTCTTC. Its protein is CATKGDGPYGEQFF.

A single count supports this clonotype. The chain joins TRBV25-1 to TRBJ1-2; possibly TRBD1 for D (5 bases). With 2 bases removed from V and 10 bases from J, the gap between germline ends came to 14 bases. This CDR3 contains 13 residues. CDR1 MGHDK and CDR2 SYGVNS come from the germline V gene. The CDR3 sequence is CASSETQGRHYTF. In nucleotides, the CDR3 is TGTGCCAGCAGTGAAACCCAGGGTCGACACTACACCTTC.

The V and J genes are TRBV3-1 and TRBJ2-1; D is possibly TRBD1 or TRBD2 (5 bases each). Germline V gives CDR1 LGHDT, CDR2 YNNKEL (reference sequence). Trimming stripped 3 bases from V and 4 bases from J, with 13 bases between. CDR3 length: 15 amino acids. This chain's CDR3 is CASSHGRDQYNEQFF. CDR3 sequence (DNA): TGTGCCAGCAGCCATGGTAGGGACCAATACAATGAGCAGTTCTTC.

The gene calls are TRBV30 and TRBJ2-7; the D gene is possibly TRBD1 (5 bases). CDR3 length: 15 amino acids. Germline assignment: CDR1 GTSNPN and CDR2 SVGIG (reference sequence). V gave up 4 bases and J gave up 3 bases, with 19 bases separating them. CDR3 region: CAWKSGASTYYEQYF. The CDR3 region has the DNA TGTGCCTGGAAAAGTGGGGCTTCGACCTACTACGAGCAGTACTTC.